A selection of T cell receptor beta chains follows, all from one sample in a study of regulatory T cells in long-lasting Graves disease. MiXCR was run by TCRdb on the multiplex PCR reads, yielding one entry per CDR3 protein. The sample records approximately 360,000 distinct CDR3 sequences, 12% being singletons. This same sample was also part of a study on T cells in Graves' hyperthyroidism and ophthalmopathy.

Material: peripheral blood mononuclear cells (PBMCs), obtained at new diagnosis, from a patient treated with antithyroid drugs. The receptors were sampled from a woman younger than 30 with Graves disease. The conserved cysteine and the conserved F or W are not part of the CDR3 here. A D gene is named only where the DNA matches it firmly. Clone size is given for some rows only: seen once, a few or many times, or a class if the clone is expanded.

>TRBV6-2/TRBV6-3|-|TRBJ1-2|many
ASSYLLDRNYGYT
>TRBV6-4|TRBD2|TRBJ2-3|-
ASSDSPRGGRDTQY
>TRBV28|-|TRBJ2-6|many
ASSLWSLSGANVLT
>TRBV14|-|TRBJ1-2|few
ASSQGRGIDGYT
>TRBV28|TRBD2|TRBJ2-2|-
ASTLSGSGELF
>TRBV7-9|-|TRBJ2-1|-
ASSFDSLNEQF
>TRBV2|-|TRBJ2-2|many
ASRQAPGGLF
>TRBV18|-|TRBJ2-3|-
TGSPSGPDTQY
>TRBV6-1|-|TRBJ1-1|few
ASRATSGTEAF
>TRBV20-1|-|TRBJ2-1|-
SGDWGGGEQF
>TRBV20-1|TRBD2|TRBJ2-2|many
SARDGGRLNTGELF
>TRBV11-2|-|-|many
ASGGVQETQY
>TRBV27|-|TRBJ1-2|many
ASSLKEGYGYT
>TRBV20-1|-|TRBJ1-2|many
SALDGVVGYT
>TRBV20-1|TRBD2|TRBJ2-5|many
SAQRLAGQETQY
>TRBV15|-|TRBJ1-5|few
ATSRRGGGQPQH
>TRBV7-9|TRBD1|TRBJ2-3|many
ASSVDRGGRTDTQY
>TRBV9|-|TRBJ2-1|few
ASATSSYNEQF
>TRBV12-3/TRBV12-4|TRBD2|TRBJ2-3|many
ASSLAGASTDTQY
>TRBV7-2|TRBD1|TRBJ2-1|many
ASLRRTGAVDEQF
>TRBV14|TRBD1|TRBJ2-2|-
ASSQEFRRQGSGELF
>TRBV2|TRBD1|TRBJ2-1|many
ASSRTQGAPYNEQF
>TRBV6-1|-|TRBJ2-5|-
ASRSATQETQY
>TRBV6-1|TRBD2|TRBJ2-1|many
ASMVTSGSVEQF
>TRBV6-2/TRBV6-3|-|TRBJ1-5|many
ASSSRGRYSNQPQH
>TRBV28|TRBD2|TRBJ2-3|few
ASSPGLGRFTERSDTQY
>TRBV28|-|TRBJ1-5|many
ASTPPFGKSNQPQH
>TRBV20-1|-|TRBJ2-5|-
SARDPGGYNEQL
>TRBV30|-|TRBJ2-3|few
AWRTGSSITDTQY
>TRBV7-2|-|TRBJ1-2|many
ASSLQGRDGYT
>TRBV12-5|-|TRBJ1-2|-
ASGPPTSRGYT
>TRBV4-3|-|TRBJ1-2|many
ASSQVFGDGYT
>TRBV5-1|-|TRBJ2-5|-
ASSLAGPGPGAQY
>TRBV11-2|-|TRBJ2-7|many
ASTLGETPTEQY
>TRBV7-3|TRBD2|TRBJ2-2|many
ASSIPGGYAGELF
>TRBV28|-|TRBJ1-6|many
ASSLLFSNSPLH
>TRBV4-2|-|TRBJ2-3|-
ASSQEKTRTDTQY
>TRBV28|-|TRBJ2-7|many
ASSPLGRLEQY
>TRBV4-3|-|TRBJ1-1|-
ASSQAMGAYTEAF
>TRBV7-8|-|TRBJ2-7|many
ASSLGLRQGEQY
>TRBV24-1|-|TRBJ2-5|-
VTSDQDSGQETQY
>TRBV9|TRBD2|TRBJ2-5|-
ASSLGRGGQSQETQY
>TRBV2|-|TRBJ1-2|many
ASSDLLSRTDLYGYT
>TRBV25-1|-|TRBJ1-1|few
ASSELQATEAF
>TRBV12-3/TRBV12-4|-|TRBJ1-2|many
ASSRGQPRV